This T cell receptor (beta chain) was identified in a study of blood T cell repertoires in COVID-19 (TCRdb year 2020). Regarding the research as a whole: The collaborator samples originated in the United States, Italy and Spain and spanned the acute and convalescent phases of COVID-19. The prospective study material was composed of cDNA or gDNA derived from T cells, B-cell-depleted T cells, or PBMCs. Samples were obtained from the ongoing ImmuneRACE study (first 160 participants) and from 1,200 or so subjects provided by 6 global collaborators. The sample metadata nearly always contained a de-identified subject ID, COVID-19 status, age in years and sex. The repertoires were released in a freely available public database meant as a resource for research on the immune response to SARS-CoV-2. Deeply sampled blood TCRbeta repertoires from subjects exposed to, actively infected with, or recovered from COVID-19 were included in the dataset. HLA class I and class II types, where available, came from metadata supplied by the sample provider rather than from assay-based typing. What the research found in general, with its limitations: The amount of clinical and demographic metadata varied by source and participant and was provided uncurated.

As to this clone: Its antigen is still unknown. Qualities for individual bases were not recorded, and no much larger clone is one base off.

TCRbeta CDR3 regions were amplified from genomic DNA using the immunoSEQ Assay, a bias-controlled multiplex PCR. The authors processed their data as follows. Nucleated cell counts per sample were estimated from amplification of reference gene primers within the assay. Sequence reads were collapsed and filtered to measure the absolute abundance of every unique TCRbeta CDR3 rearrangement. Productive Simpson clonality was computed per sample as the square root of Simpson's diversity index over productive rearrangements. TCRdb mirrors the immuneACCESS table, restricted to in-frame sequences. Some clones are absent from its copies; in checked studies, under half trace to an unresolved V gene, and the reason for the others is unknown. D and trimming come from the DNA, and the V and J calls and clone size come from that table. The sample profile shows about 480,000 clones; 88% of them were found once. About 1.7% of the sample comes from the top ten.

The CDR1 and CDR2 encoded by the germline V gene (reference sequence) are LNHDA and SQIVND. The junction shows trimming of 4 bases on V and 7 bases on J, and the gene matches do not reach 2 bases of it. Inclusive of the bounding cysteine and phenylalanine, the CDR3 is 14 residues long. Of the read, only the CDR3 DNA is kept; its 42 bases are in frame from base 1. Participants in the prospective study were aged roughly 18 to 100 years, lived in 20 to 25 United States geographic areas, and enrolled through a virtual design. Cohort assignment in the prospective study relied on participant-reported clinical history from a screening survey and a study questionnaire. For ImmuneRACE Cohort 3, a participant was defined as recovered based on two consecutive negative NP/OP PCR tests, clearance by a healthcare professional, or resolution of symptoms. Mobile phlebotomists in the prospective study collected whole blood, serum and a nasopharyngeal or oropharyngeal swab from every participant. Participants in the prospective study had the option to provide additional blood draws and questionnaires over a roughly 2-month period. Prospective study blood samples were shipped either frozen or at room temperature before DNA extraction.

Material for sequencing was PBMCs or T cells enriched from blood (not recorded which). This sequence was found in a woman aged 40 to 55 who had recovered from COVID-19. The rearrangement joined TRBV19 to TRBJ1-6, with TRBD1 matching 9 junction bases. The sequenced DNA: TGTGCCAGTAGTACGGACAGGGGAAATTCACCCCTCCACTTT. This translates into CASSTDRGNSPLHF.